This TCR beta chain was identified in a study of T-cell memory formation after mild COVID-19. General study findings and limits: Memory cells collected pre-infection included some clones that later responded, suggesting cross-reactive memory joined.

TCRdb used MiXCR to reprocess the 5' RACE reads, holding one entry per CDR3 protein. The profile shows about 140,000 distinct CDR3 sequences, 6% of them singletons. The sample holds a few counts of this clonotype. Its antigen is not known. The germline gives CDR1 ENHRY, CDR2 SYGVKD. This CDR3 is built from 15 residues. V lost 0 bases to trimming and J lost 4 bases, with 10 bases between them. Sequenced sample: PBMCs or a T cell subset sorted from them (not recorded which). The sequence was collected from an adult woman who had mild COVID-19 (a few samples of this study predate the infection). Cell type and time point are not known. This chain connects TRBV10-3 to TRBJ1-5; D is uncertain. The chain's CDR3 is CAISESGLPNQPQHF. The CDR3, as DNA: TGTGCCATCAGTGAGTCCGGGCTCCCGAATCAGCCCCAGCATTTT.